Below are 32 T cell receptor beta chains sequenced from a single sample in a study of blood T cell repertoires in COVID-19. Libraries were prepared by immunoSEQ multiplex PCR; TCRdb keeps only in-frame clonotypes and omits some of them. The repertoire holds some 270,000 clones, with 85% as singletons. The specimen sequenced was PBMCs or T cells enriched from blood (not recorded which). All receptors derive from a woman between 50 and 59 years old with acute COVID-19.

CDR3 nucleotide sequence: TGTGCCAGCAGACGGGACAGATCAAATCAGCCCCAGCATTTT. It translates to CASRRDRSNQPQHF. V gene TRBV6-5 combines with J gene TRBJ1-5; TRBD1 matches 7 bases. The CDR3 sequence is 14 residues long. The germline gives CDR1 MNHEY, CDR2 SVGAGI. Germline trimming cut 6 bases from V and 4 bases from J; bases unmatched to any gene: 6.

This clone was found once. V usage is TRBV10-3 and J usage is TRBJ2-4; D might be TRBD1 (6 bases). The V end lost 8 bases, the J end lost 5 bases, and 16 bases lay between the germline ends. The CDR3 spans 14 residues. From germline, CDR1 is ENHRY and CDR2 SYGVKD. The CDR3 sequence is CAIRSDRQENIQYF. The CDR3 DNA reads TGTGCCATCCGATCCGATAGACAGGAAAACATTCAGTACTTC.

V and J are TRBV15 and TRBJ2-1, with 10 bases lining up with TRBD2. The CDR3 extends over 15 amino acids. Germline CDR1 and CDR2: LNHNV and YYDKDF (reference sequence). With 1 base clipped from V and 5 bases from J, the junction kept 2 bases outside the gene matches. In DNA, the CDR3 is TGTGCCACCAGCAGAGGGACTAGCGGCCACAATGAGCAGTTCTTC. This encodes CATSRGTSGHNEQFF.

The V gene is TRBV14, the J gene TRBJ2-7; 8 nucleotides agree with TRBD2. Germline V lookup: CDR1 SGHDN, CDR2 FVKESK. J gave up 4 bases and V 7 bases, and 6 bases lay outside the gene matches. The CDR3 runs 13 residues. CDR3 sequence (DNA): TGTGCCAGCACGGCGGGGGGTTGGTACGAGCAGTACTTC. It encodes CASTAGGWYEQYF. The full variable domain, its missing parts supplied by reference TRBV14 and TRBJ2-7, is EAGVTQFPSHSVIEKGQTVTLRCDPISGHDNLYWYRRVMGKEIKFLLHFVKESKQDESGMPNNRFLAERTGGTYSTLKVQPAELEDSGVYFCASTAGGWYEQYFGPGTRLTVT.

The chain links TRBV7-8 to TRBJ1-1, with unresolved D. The V gene lost 5 bases and the J gene lost 7 bases, with 14 bases spanning the gap. Germline CDR1 reads SGHVS; CDR2 reads FQNEAQ. The CDR3 is 13 amino acids. The CDR3 loop is CASSPLQSHEAFF. CDR3 sequence (DNA): TGTGCCAGCAGCCCCTTGCAGTCCCATGAAGCTTTCTTT.

This clone was counted between two and nine times. The chain couples TRBV3-1 (or the pseudogene TRBV3-2) to TRBJ1-5, with 7 bases matching TRBD1. CDR1 and CDR2 from the germline V gene are LGHDT and YNNKEL (reference sequence). The CDR3 loop spans 17 amino acids. After removal of 3 bases from V and 1 base from J, the junction contained 9 bases not matched to a gene. The CDR3 here is CASSHRQGDVSNQPQHF. CDR3 sequence (DNA): TGTGCCAGCAGCCATCGACAGGGCGACGTGAGCAATCAGCCCCAGCATTTT.

A few counts support this clone. The rearrangement links TRBV18 to TRBJ2-2; 9 bases match TRBD1. V lost 4 bases and J lost 5; bases outside the gene matches: 8. This CDR3 region has 16 residues. Germline lookup yields CDR1 KGHSH and CDR2 LQKENI. The chain's CDR3 is CASSRSGTGRTGELFF. CDR3 DNA sequence: TGTGCCAGCTCACGCTCCGGGACAGGGAGAACCGGGGAGCTGTTTTTT.

The genes are TRBV7-2 and TRBJ2-4; D is unresolved. With 0 bases removed from V and 0 bases from J, the gap between germline ends came to 9 bases. Germline V lookup: CDR1 SGHTA, CDR2 FQGNSA. CDR3 length: 16 amino acids. CDR3 sequence (DNA): TGTGCCAGCAGCTTAGCAGCAGCGCTAGCCAAAAACATTCAGTACTTC. Amino acids: CASSLAAALAKNIQYF. Full variable domain (remainder filled in from reference TRBV7-2 and TRBJ2-4): GAGVSQSPSNKVTEKGKDVELRCDPISGHTALYWYRQSLGQGLEFLIYFQGNSAPDKSGLPSDRFSAERTGGSVSTLTIQRTQQEDSAVYLCASSLAAALAKNIQYFGAGTRLSVL.

The chain employs TRBV6-5 and TRBJ1-4, with TRBD1 identical over 7 bases. V lost 4 bases, J lost 4 bases, and 6 bases stayed unmatched. CDR1 MNHEY and CDR2 SVGAGI come from the germline V gene. The CDR3 has 15 residues. CDR3 in amino acids: CASSLTHRGNEKLFF. The CDR3 region has the DNA TGTGCCAGCAGTTTGACACACAGGGGTAATGAAAAACTGTTTTTT.

The chain recombines TRBV7-9 with TRBJ1-3; a weak D match, TRBD1 (6 bases). The CDR3 extends over 13 amino acids. V lost 11 bases and J 2 bases, leaving 13 bases between the germline ends. Looked up from germline, CDR1 is SEHNR and CDR2 is FQNEAQ (reference sequence). The CDR3 sequence is CALRGSAGNTIYF. Written as DNA, the CDR3 is TGTGCCCTTAGGGGGTCAGCTGGAAACACCATATATTTT.

V gene TRBV10-3 combines with J gene TRBJ1-2; D is ambiguous. V was shortened by 9 bases and J by 3 bases, with 23 bases between the two germline ends. The CDR3 is made up of 16 amino acids. Germline CDR1 reads ENHRY; CDR2 reads SYGVKD. Here the CDR3 DNA reads TGTGCCATAAAGACCCGGAAGGATACTACTGACTATGGCTACACCTTC. Amino acids: CAIKTRKDTTDYGYTF.

This chain joins TRBV19 and TRBJ1-1; TRBD1 aligns across 8 bases. Looked up from germline, CDR1 is LNHDA and CDR2 is SQIVND (reference sequence). The junction had 3 bases not matched to a gene; V was cut back by 5 bases and J by 1 base. CDR3 length: 14 amino acids. The CDR3 DNA is TGTGCCAGTAGTGTCAGGGGGCAGAACACTGAAGCTTTCTTT. Amino acid sequence: CASSVRGQNTEAFF.

This chain uses TRBV4-2 with TRBJ1-5; TRBD1 matches at 8 bases. The ends lost 3 bases at V and 3 bases at J; junction bases unmatched: 10. Germline V gene lookup returns CDR1 LGHNA and CDR2 YNFKEQ. The CDR3 contains 17 residues. The CDR3 coding sequence is TGTGCCAGCAGCCAGCTTCTAGGACAGGGAGACAATCAGCCCCAGCATTTT. Translated: CASSQLLGQGDNQPQHF.

The V and J genes are TRBV4-1 and TRBJ2-7; 12 bases line up with TRBD1. The V gene end was trimmed by 3 bases and the J gene end by 6 bases; junction bases not matched to a gene: 6. This CDR3 comprises 15 residues. From germline, CDR1 is MGHRA and CDR2 YSYEKL. The CDR3 sequence is CASSHPGQGASEQYF. The CDR3 DNA is TGCGCCAGCAGCCACCCGGGACAGGGGGCGTCCGAGCAGTACTTC.

The chain links TRBV10-3 to TRBJ1-2; 8 bases are a match to TRBD1. V was pared by 8 bases and J by 2 bases, with 7 bases of the junction left unmatched. The CDR3 is made up of 14 amino acids. The germline gives CDR1 ENHRY, CDR2 SYGVKD. CDR3 residues: CAIRFGQGNYGYTF. DNA for the CDR3: TGTGCCATCCGCTTCGGACAGGGCAACTATGGCTACACCTTC.

The rearrangement joins TRBV7-8 to TRBJ1-2; tentative D call: TRBD1 (6 bases). Germline CDR1 SGHVS, CDR2 FQNEAQ. The CDR3 loop spans 13 amino acids. Trimming cost V 5 bases and J 8 bases, with 15 bases left between them. The CDR3 spells CASSRDQGSGYTF. CDR3 nucleotide sequence: TGTGCCAGCAGCCGGGACCAGGGGTCCGGCTACACCTTC.

The genes are TRBV7-8 and TRBJ2-5; D not resolved. The CDR3 totals 13 residues. Germline lookup yields CDR1 SGHVS and CDR2 FQNEAQ. The V end lost 5 bases, the J end lost 3 bases, and 10 bases lay between the germline ends. The CDR3, as DNA: TGTGCCAGCAGCCCCGGGTTGGAAGAGACCCAGTACTTC. It codes for CASSPGLEETQYF.

The chain has TRBV30 and TRBJ2-2; 7 nucleotides match TRBD2. The V gene end was trimmed by 0 bases and the J gene end by 3 bases; junction bases not matched to a gene: 4. The CDR3 sequence is 15 residues long. Germline V gives CDR1 GTSNPN, CDR2 SVGIG (reference sequence). CDR3 bases: TGTGCCTGGAGTGTACGGGGGGATTACACCGGGGAGCTGTTTTTT. It specifies CAWSVRGDYTGELFF.

V usage is TRBV7-8 and J usage is TRBJ1-1; TRBD1 matches 7 bases. CDR3 length: 17 residues. CDR1 is SGHVS, CDR2 FQNEAQ, per germline. J lost 4 bases, V lost 2 bases, and 13 bases had no gene match. Here the CDR3 reads CASSLRQGVSVGTEAFF. The CDR3 DNA is TGTGCCAGCAGCTTAAGACAGGGAGTATCGGTCGGCACTGAAGCTTTCTTT.

This clone was picked up one time. This sequence joins TRBV30 and TRBJ2-2; D possibly corresponds to TRBD2 (6 bases). There are 14 residues in the CDR3. Germline values: CDR1 GTSNPN, CDR2 SVGIG (reference sequence). V lost 8 bases, J lost 5 bases, and 18 bases lay in between. The CDR3 here is CAGGWGVWTGELFF. Written as DNA, the CDR3 is TGTGCCGGGGGGTGGGGGGTATGGACCGGGGAGCTGTTTTTT.

This chain joins TRBV5-1 and TRBJ1-1, with 8 bases matching TRBD1. The CDR3 covers 15 residues. Germline CDR1 and CDR2: SGHRS and YFSETQ. V lost 4 bases and J lost 4; bases outside the gene matches: 9. The CDR3 loop reads CASSMPGQGITEAFF. Here the CDR3 DNA reads TGCGCCAGCAGCATGCCCGGACAGGGCATCACTGAAGCTTTCTTT.

J is TRBJ1-2 and V is TRBV30; no clear D. Germline assignment: CDR1 GTSNPN and CDR2 SVGIG (reference sequence). CDR3 length: 11 residues. The V end lost 5 bases, the J end lost 7 bases, and 11 bases lay between the germline ends. The CDR3 region has the DNA TGTGCCTGGGCGTTTTCGTTTGGCTACACCTTC. Its translation: CAWAFSFGYTF. The variable domain in full, with the rest retrieved from reference TRBV30 and TRBJ1-2, is SQTIHQWPATLVQPVGSPLSLECTVEGTSNPNLYWYRQAAGRGLQLLFYSVGIGQISSEVPQNLSASRPQDRQFILSSKKLLLSDSGFYLCAWAFSFGYTFGSGTRLTVV.

CDR3 in amino acids: CASSPNLPPAGQPIYEQYF. Written as DNA, the CDR3 is TGTGCCAGCAGCCCCAACCTACCGCCCGCGGGACAGCCGATCTACGAGCAGTACTTC. V gene TRBV3-1 (or the pseudogene TRBV3-2) combines with J gene TRBJ2-7; D is perhaps TRBD1 (7 bases). Germline CDR1 LGHDT, CDR2 YNNKEL (reference sequence). V lost 4 bases, J lost 3 bases, and 28 bases lay in between. CDR3 length equals 19 residues.

This clone was detected ten times or more. The sample holds other DNA sequences that translate to the same CDR3. The rearrangement uses TRBV5-1 and TRBJ1-2; possibly TRBD1 for D (6 bases). V was shortened by 2 bases and J by 8 bases, with 13 bases between the two germline ends. Germline V lookup: CDR1 SGHRS, CDR2 YFSETQ. This CDR3 has 13 residues. The CDR3 region is CASSLAGVGGYTF. The CDR3 DNA reads TGCGCCAGCAGCTTAGCAGGGGTTGGGGGCTACACCTTC.

This clone has only one observation. The chain links TRBV18 to TRBJ1-2; D ambiguous. CDR3 size: 13 residues. Looked up from germline, CDR1 is KGHSH and CDR2 is LQKENI. V shed 6 bases and J shed 6 bases, with 14 bases lying between them. The CDR3 here is CASSSDEVNGYTF. The DNA of the CDR3 is TGTGCCAGCTCCTCCGATGAGGTTAATGGCTACACCTTC.

CDR3 bases: TGTGCCAGCAGCTTGGAGGCGGGGGTTAGCACTGAAGCTTTCTTT. It yields the protein CASSLEAGVSTEAFF. The rearrangement uses TRBV5-4 and TRBJ1-1, with D maybe TRBD1 (5 bases). Between the trimmed V and J ends, which lost 0 bases and 4 bases, there was a span of 13 bases. This CDR3 comprises 15 residues. The V gene's germline CDR1 is SGHNT and CDR2 YYREEE (reference sequence).

This chain uses TRBV30 with TRBJ2-7, with D perhaps matching TRBD1 (5 bases). This CDR3 contains 12 residues. V was trimmed by 3 bases and J by 4 bases, leaving 10 bases between them. Looked up from germline, CDR1 is GTSNPN and CDR2 is SVGIG (reference sequence). The CDR3 reads CAWRGLSYEQYF. CDR3 coding DNA: TGTGCCTGGAGGGGGCTATCGTACGAGCAGTACTTC.

The genes are TRBV5-1 and TRBJ1-2, with TRBD1 matching 9 bases. Germline loops: CDR1 SGHRS, CDR2 YFSETQ. With V trimmed by 3 bases and J by 7 bases, 7 bases remained unmatched. CDR3 length: 14 residues. In DNA form, the CDR3 reads TGCGCCAGCAGCTCGGGGGACAGGGTTAGTGGCTACACCTTC. Its translation is CASSSGDRVSGYTF.

This sequence joins TRBV7-3 and TRBJ1-2, with 11 bases fitting TRBD1. This CDR3 has 15 amino acids. Germline V lookup: CDR1 SGHTA, CDR2 FQGTGA. With 5 bases clipped from V and 1 base from J, the junction kept 3 bases outside the gene matches. The CDR3 region is CASSGGTGGNYGYTF. CDR3 DNA sequence: TGTGCCAGCAGCGGTGGGACAGGGGGTAACTATGGCTACACCTTC.

This clone was seen just once. The chain employs TRBV25-1 and TRBJ1-6, with D unclear. CDR3 length: 13 amino acids. The V gene lost 2 bases and the J gene lost 7 bases, with 6 bases spanning the gap. The germline V gene has CDR1 MGHDK and CDR2 SYGVNS. The CDR3 is CASSEVGNSPLHF. The CDR3 DNA reads TGTGCCAGCAGTGAAGTTGGCAATTCACCCCTCCACTTT.

This clone was observed a handful of times. The chain is built from TRBV27 and TRBJ1-1; possibly TRBD1 for D (5 bases). Trimming removed 5 bases at V and 5 bases at J, with 15 bases between. Germline values: CDR1 MNHEY, CDR2 SMNVEV (reference sequence). This CDR3 is 14 amino acids long. As DNA, the CDR3 is TGTGCCAGCAGTCCTTTTGACAGAGGAACTGAAGCTTTCTTT. Protein product: CASSPFDRGTEAFF.

The chain is built from TRBV19 and TRBJ1-2; D call uncertain. Trimming cost V 1 base and J 4 bases, with 16 bases left between them. There are 16 residues in the CDR3. The V gene's germline CDR1 is LNHDA and CDR2 SQIVND (reference sequence). CDR3 amino acids: CASSIVSPNRGYGYTF. The CDR3 DNA reads as TGTGCCAGTAGTATAGTAAGCCCCAACCGGGGCTATGGCTACACCTTC.